This is a list of T cell receptor beta chains from one sample in a study of T cells after yellow fever vaccination. TCRdb independently ran MiXCR on the 5' RACE reads; one entry per CDR3 protein. This sample has 500,000 to 650,000 distinct CDR3 sequences; roughly 13% occur once, and the top ten carry 11% to 15%. The input for sequencing was PBMCs, taken on the day of the yellow fever booster vaccination. These receptors were collected from a man aged 25 to 45 who received the YFV17D yellow fever vaccine. The CDR3 runs from the conserved cysteine through the conserved F or W. D genes are given only for firm matches. Clone size is stated in some rows and not others, as once, few, many or a class when expanded.

size: few; J: TRBJ1-4; D: NA; V: TRBV20-1; CDR3: CSARGPNNEKLFF; DNA: TGCAGTGCCCGGGGGCCGAATAATGAAAAACTGTTTTTT
size: few; J: TRBJ2-1; D: TRBD1; V: TRBV5-1; CDR3: CASNPGQGRYNEQFF; DNA: TGCGCCAGCAACCCTGGACAGGGGCGCTACAATGAGCAGTTCTTC
size: NA; J: TRBJ2-3; D: NA; V: TRBV20-1; CDR3: CSASLQDTQYF; DNA: TGCAGTGCTAGCCTCCAAGATACGCAGTATTTT
size: few; J: TRBJ1-5; D: TRBD1; V: TRBV29-1; CDR3: CSVALGQGYQPQHF; DNA: TGCAGCGTTGCGCTCGGACAGGGTTATCAGCCCCAGCATTTT
size: few; J: TRBJ2-5; D: NA; V: TRBV12-3/TRBV12-4; CDR3: CASSVGGFGETQYF; DNA: TGTGCCAGCAGTGTCGGCGGGTTCGGAGAGACCCAGTACTTC
size: NA; J: TRBJ2-7; D: TRBD2; V: TRBV3-1; CDR3: CASSPFGAGESEQYF; DNA: TGTGCCAGCAGCCCCTTTGGAGCGGGAGAAAGCGAGCAGTACTTC
size: few; J: TRBJ2-1; D: TRBD2; V: TRBV5-1; CDR3: CASSRSGGRYNEQFF; DNA: TGCGCCAGCAGCAGATCGGGGGGGAGGTACAATGAGCAGTTCTTC
size: few; J: TRBJ1-4; D: TRBD1; V: TRBV5-1; CDR3: CASSTGQATNEKLFF; DNA: TGCGCCAGCAGCACCGGACAGGCAACTAATGAAAAACTGTTTTTT
size: few; J: TRBJ2-1; D: NA; V: TRBV7-9; CDR3: CASSLSGASINEQFF; DNA: TGTGCCAGCAGCTTAAGTGGGGCTAGTATCAATGAGCAGTTCTTC
size: NA; J: TRBJ2-1; D: TRBD1; V: TRBV20-1; CDR3: CSARSDRVTYNEQFF; DNA: TGCAGTGCTAGATCGGACAGGGTGACCTACAATGAGCAGTTCTTC
size: few; J: TRBJ2-3; D: NA; V: TRBV15; CDR3: CATSRGDTSEDTQYF; DNA: TGTGCCACCAGCAGAGGAGACACCTCTGAAGATACGCAGTATTTT
size: few; J: TRBJ2-1; D: TRBD2; V: TRBV28; CDR3: CASSWTSGRIEQFF; DNA: TGTGCCAGCAGTTGGACTAGCGGGAGAATTGAGCAGTTCTTC
size: few; J: TRBJ2-5; D: NA; V: TRBV7-6; CDR3: CASSPKGGGQETQYF; DNA: TGTGCCAGCAGCCCCAAGGGGGGCGGCCAAGAGACCCAGTACTTC
size: NA; J: TRBJ1-2; D: NA; V: TRBV29-1; CDR3: CSVGLNRETYGYTF; DNA: TGCAGCGTTGGCCTTAACAGGGAGACCTATGGCTACACCTTC
size: few; J: TRBJ2-7; D: NA; V: TRBV5-1; CDR3: CASSSRTASYEQYF; DNA: TGCGCCAGCAGCAGCAGGACAGCCTCCTACGAGCAGTACTTC
size: NA; J: TRBJ2-4; D: NA; V: TRBV7-2; CDR3: CASSLEPGMAKNIQYF; DNA: TGTGCCAGCAGCTTAGAGCCCGGAATGGCCAAAAACATTCAGTACTTC
size: many; J: TRBJ2-2; D: TRBD2; V: TRBV29-1; CDR3: CSARTSGNTGELFF; DNA: TGCAGCGCCCGGACTAGCGGGAACACCGGGGAGCTGTTTTTT
size: NA; J: TRBJ2-3; D: TRBD1; V: TRBV18; CDR3: CASSLGTGRGDTQYF; DNA: TGTGCCAGCTCCCTTGGGACAGGGAGGGGAGATACGCAGTATTTT
size: many; J: TRBJ2-2; D: NA; V: TRBV28; CDR3: CASSFGQTRAGELFF; DNA: TGTGCCAGCAGTTTCGGACAGACTAGGGCCGGGGAGCTGTTTTTT
size: NA; J: TRBJ1-5; D: NA; V: TRBV5-6; CDR3: CASGTFAGNQPQHF; DNA: TGTGCCAGCGGGACCTTCGCGGGCAATCAGCCCCAGCATTTT
size: NA; J: TRBJ1-5; D: NA; V: TRBV7-6; CDR3: CASSSGTTSNQPQHF; DNA: TGTGCCAGCAGCTCCGGGACAACGAGCAATCAGCCCCAGCATTTT
size: NA; J: TRBJ2-7; D: NA; V: TRBV7-2; CDR3: CASSLGGGSTEQYF; DNA: TGTGCCAGCAGCTTGGGGGGCGGGAGCACCGAGCAGTACTTC
size: NA; J: TRBJ2-2; D: NA; V: TRBV6-4; CDR3: CASSSGAVGELFF; DNA: TGTGCCAGCAGTTCAGGGGCCGTCGGGGAGCTGTTTTTT
size: few; J: TRBJ2-1; D: TRBD2; V: TRBV2; CDR3: CASTRLAVYEQFF; DNA: TGTGCCAGCACCAGACTAGCCGTCTATGAGCAGTTCTTC
size: few; J: TRBJ2-5; D: NA; V: TRBV30; CDR3: CAWGAPVGTQYF; DNA: TGTGCCTGGGGAGCCCCGGTTGGGACCCAGTACTTC
size: few; J: TRBJ2-7; D: NA; V: TRBV6-2/TRBV6-3; CDR3: CASYDVRGPREQYF; DNA: TGTGCCAGCTATGATGTTCGGGGGCCTAGGGAGCAGTACTTC
size: few; J: TRBJ2-7; D: NA; V: TRBV20-1; CDR3: CSAFLRGRYEQYF; DNA: TGCAGTGCCTTTCTCAGGGGAAGGTACGAGCAGTACTTC
size: few; J: TRBJ1-2; D: NA; V: TRBV4-3; CDR3: CASSQVRTRPYGYTF; DNA: TGCGCCAGCAGCCAAGTGCGAACCCGGCCTTATGGCTACACCTTC
size: NA; J: TRBJ2-4; D: NA; V: TRBV7-2; CDR3: CASSFGGLKKNIQYF; DNA: TGTGCCAGCAGCTTCGGGGGCCTCAAAAAAAACATTCAGTACTTC
size: NA; J: TRBJ2-7; D: TRBD2; V: TRBV7-2; CDR3: CASSFSGTFREQYF; DNA: TGTGCCAGCAGCTTTAGCGGGACCTTTCGGGAGCAGTACTTC
size: NA; J: TRBJ1-5; D: TRBD1; V: TRBV19; CDR3: CASSVQGLGPQHF; DNA: TGTGCCAGTAGTGTACAGGGGTTGGGGCCCCAGCATTTT
size: NA; J: TRBJ2-5; D: NA; V: TRBV10-2; CDR3: CASSGTPWERRIQETQYF; DNA: TGCGCCAGCAGTGGCACCCCCTGGGAGCGGAGGATCCAAGAGACCCAGTACTTC
size: many; J: TRBJ2-5; D: NA; V: TRBV29-1; CDR3: CSVSQGQETQYF; DNA: TGCAGCGTTTCACAGGGTCAAGAGACCCAGTACTTC
size: NA; J: TRBJ1-2; D: NA; V: TRBV28; CDR3: CASSATQGMGYTF; DNA: TGTGCCAGCAGTGCAACTCAGGGGATGGGCTACACCTTC
size: NA; J: TRBJ1-3; D: NA; V: TRBV15; CDR3: CATSRELGAGSGNTIYF; DNA: TGTGCCACCAGCAGAGAGTTGGGGGCCGGCTCTGGAAACACCATATATTTT
size: many; J: TRBJ2-3; D: TRBD2; V: TRBV29-1; CDR3: CSVEEGGGTDTQYF; DNA: TGCAGCGTTGAGGAGGGAGGGGGCACAGATACGCAGTATTTT
size: few; J: TRBJ2-7; D: TRBD2; V: TRBV3-1; CDR3: CASSRTSGRAEDEQYF; DNA: TGTGCCAGCAGCCGAACTAGCGGGAGGGCGGAAGACGAGCAGTACTTC
size: few; J: TRBJ2-7; D: NA; V: TRBV20-1; CDR3: CSADGQVRYEQYF; DNA: TGCAGTGCTGACGGACAAGTGAGATACGAGCAGTACTTC
size: NA; J: TRBJ2-1; D: NA; V: TRBV19; CDR3: CASSIFQGIGDEQFF; DNA: TGTGCCAGTAGTATTTTTCAGGGCATAGGCGATGAGCAGTTCTTC
size: NA; J: TRBJ2-1; D: TRBD1; V: TRBV20-1; CDR3: CSARGRRTGDNEQFF; DNA: TGCAGTGCTAGGGGACGTAGGACAGGGGACAATGAGCAGTTCTTC
size: few; J: TRBJ2-3; D: NA; V: TRBV9; CDR3: CASSVWGISTDTQYF; DNA: TGTGCCAGCAGCGTTTGGGGGATCAGCACAGATACGCAGTATTTT
size: NA; J: TRBJ2-3; D: NA; V: TRBV30; CDR3: CAWSVSRVSDTQYF; DNA: TGTGCCTGGAGTGTTTCTCGCGTATCAGATACGCAGTATTTT
size: NA; J: TRBJ2-4; D: NA; V: TRBV13; CDR3: CASSLHGRATAKNIQYF; DNA: TGTGCCAGCAGCTTACACGGCAGAGCAACTGCCAAAAACATTCAGTACTTC
size: few; J: TRBJ1-1; D: NA; V: TRBV7-9; CDR3: CASSPIPTEAFF; DNA: TGTGCCAGCAGTCCAATCCCCACTGAAGCTTTCTTT
size: NA; J: TRBJ1-1; D: NA; V: TRBV27; CDR3: CASSLISARTEAFF; DNA: TGTGCCAGCAGTTTAATTTCGGCCAGAACTGAAGCTTTCTTT
size: NA; J: TRBJ1-4; D: TRBD1; V: TRBV7-2; CDR3: CASSLGGQFNEKLFF; DNA: TGTGCCAGCAGTCTAGGGGGACAGTTTAATGAAAAACTGTTTTTT